Following are 28 T cell receptor beta chains from one sample sequenced in a study of T-cell memory formation after mild COVID-19. MiXCR, applied by TCRdb to the 5' RACE reads, yields one record per CDR3 protein. Found here are 300,000 to 400,000 distinct CDR3 sequences, approximately 16% of them singletons; the top ten hold around 20%. The specimen was PBMCs or a T cell subset sorted from them (not recorded which). The receptors were gathered from a man between 18 and 35 years old who had mild COVID-19 (a few samples of this study predate the infection). Cell type and time point are not known.

In this sample, this clonotype turned up a few times. The rearrangement links TRBV15 to TRBJ1-1, with TRBD1 identical over 8 bases. This CDR3 contains 15 residues. The junction had 4 bases not matched to a gene; V was cut back by 3 bases and J by 1 base. Germline-derived CDR1 and CDR2 are LNHNV and YYDKDF (reference sequence). As DNA, the CDR3 is TGTGCCACCAGCAGGACCGGGACAGGGAACACTGAAGCTTTCTTT. Protein sequence: CATSRTGTGNTEAFF.

This clonotype was seen ten or more times. This chain links TRBV5-1 with TRBJ1-4; D uncertain. The ends were cut back, 4 bases at V and 5 bases at J, with 15 bases in the middle. Germline V gives CDR1 SGHRS, CDR2 YFSETQ. The CDR3 consists of 15 residues. The CDR3 nucleotides read TGCGCCAGCAGCCCCACCGGCTCGGGGAATGAAAAACTGTTTTTT. This sequence encodes CASSPTGSGNEKLFF. Full variable domain (rest looked up from reference TRBV5-1 and TRBJ1-4): KAGVTQTPRYLIKTRGQQVTLSCSPISGHRSVSWYQQTPGQGLQFLFEYFSETQRNKGNFPGRFSGRQFSNSRSEMNVSTLELGDSALYLCASSPTGSGNEKLFFGSGTQLSVL.

The genes are TRBV11-2 and TRBJ1-5; TRBD1 matches 11 bases. This CDR3 comprises 14 residues. The trim removed 9 bases at V and 5 bases at J, leaving 6 bases unmatched. CDR1 and CDR2 from the germline V gene are SGHAT and FQNNGV. The CDR3 protein is CASQGQGAYQPQHF. DNA for the CDR3: TGTGCCAGTCAAGGACAGGGGGCATATCAGCCCCAGCATTTT.

This clonotype has at least ten counts. V usage is TRBV28 and J usage is TRBJ2-5; D unresolved. The germline V gene has CDR1 MDHEN and CDR2 SYDVKM. V dropped 7 bases and J dropped 3 bases, with 9 bases sitting between them. There are 12 residues in the CDR3. The CDR3 DNA reads TGTGCCAGCAACGAGGCTGAAGAGACCCAGTACTTC. It is translated as CASNEAEETQYF.

The chain couples TRBV5-5 to TRBJ2-5, with 14 bases matching TRBD2. The CDR3 totals 17 residues. Germline V gene lookup returns CDR1 SGHKS and CDR2 YYEKEE (reference sequence). J gave up 5 bases and V 4 bases, and 10 bases lay outside the gene matches. The DNA of the CDR3 is TGTGCCAGCAGCAGGACTAGCGGGGGGCCGGTTCGGGAGACCCAGTACTTC. Protein: CASSRTSGGPVRETQYF. Together with reference TRBV5-5 and TRBJ2-5, the CDR3 gives the full variable domain: DAGVTQSPTHLIKTRGQQVTLRCSPISGHKSVSWYQQVLGQGPQFIFQYYEKEERGRGNFPDRFSARQFPNYSSELNVNALLLGDSALYLCASSRTSGGPVRETQYFGPGTRLLVL.

In DNA form, the CDR3 reads TGTGCCAGCAGCCAGACAGGGGATGGGTACAATGAGCAGTTCTTC. Its translation: CASSQTGDGYNEQFF. The chain combines TRBV7-3 with TRBJ2-1, with 8 bases aligning to TRBD1. Germline V gives CDR1 SGHTA, CDR2 FQGTGA. Trimming at V came to 5 bases and at J to 4 bases, leaving 7 bases not matched to a gene. The CDR3 sequence is 15 residues long.

This clonotype was detected only a few times. The chain links TRBV6-5 to TRBJ2-6, with 7 bases fitting TRBD1. V trimming: 6 bases; J trimming: 1 base; junction bases outside the gene matches: 3. Germline V gene lookup returns CDR1 MNHEY and CDR2 SVGAGI. This CDR3 contains 15 residues. The CDR3 here is CASRPTGSGANVLTF. The CDR3 nucleotides read TGTGCCAGCAGGCCGACAGGGTCTGGGGCCAACGTCCTGACTTTC.

This clonotype was seen at least ten times. The chain combines TRBV25-1 with TRBJ2-3; D remains ambiguous. V was pared by 3 bases and J by 2 bases, with 12 bases between. Germline assignment: CDR1 MGHDK and CDR2 SYGVNS. The CDR3 spans 15 residues. In DNA form, the CDR3 reads TGTGCCAGCAGTGAGTGGTCAGAGTTCACAGATACGCAGTATTTT. Protein product: CASSEWSEFTDTQYF. Using reference TRBV25-1 and TRBJ2-3 for the parts outside the CDR3, the full variable domain is EADIYQTPRYLVIGTGKKITLECSQTMGHDKMYWYQQDPGMELHLIHYSYGVNSTEKGDLSSESTVSRIRTEHFPLTLESARPSHTSQYLCASSEWSEFTDTQYFGPGTRLTVL.

The sample holds a few counts of this clonotype. This chain links TRBV21-1 with TRBJ2-3; the table assigns TRBD2, which was not confirmed against the DNA. TRBV21-1 is listed as a pseudogene. The CDR3 consists of 15 residues. CDR3 amino acids: CASSKTSGGLSTQYF. The CDR3 DNA sequence: TGTGCCAGCAGCAAAACCAGCGGGGGATTAAGTACGCAGTATTTT.

This clonotype was detected only a few times. The J gene is TRBJ1-5, the V gene TRBV4-1; TRBD1 agrees at 9 bases. The CDR3 spans 18 residues. Germline CDR1 and CDR2: MGHRA and YSYEKL. The ends lost 0 bases at V and 0 bases at J; junction bases unmatched: 6. CDR3 DNA sequence: TGCGCCAGCAGCCAAGATCCGACAGGGGGAGATAGCAATCAGCCCCAGCATTTT. Its translation: CASSQDPTGGDSNQPQHF.

The J gene is TRBJ2-5, the V gene TRBV28; D is perhaps TRBD2 (6 bases). Trimming removed 10 bases from V and 2 bases from J, with 23 bases in between. The CDR3 extends over 16 amino acids. CDR1 MDHEN and CDR2 SYDVKM come from the germline V gene. The CDR3 reads CATSSLGAGHQETQYF. CDR3 in DNA: TGTGCCACCTCAAGCTTGGGAGCGGGTCATCAAGAGACCCAGTACTTC.

The sample holds a few counts of this clonotype. CDR3 DNA sequence: TGTGCCAGCAGCTTAGCGCAGGGGACCCCTAGCACAGATACGCAGTATTTT. Protein product: CASSLAQGTPSTDTQYF. This chain connects TRBV7-2 to TRBJ2-3; maybe TRBD1 (6 bases). The CDR3 length is 17 residues. Germline V gives CDR1 SGHTA, CDR2 FQGNSA. Trimming pared 0 bases from V and 0 bases from J, leaving 13 bases between.

This clonotype has a count of ten or more. The V call is TRBV5-1, the J call TRBJ2-3, with D tentatively TRBD2 (6 bases). CDR3 length: 14 residues. Trimming removed 5 bases from V and 0 bases from J, with 10 bases in between. Germline V gives CDR1 SGHRS, CDR2 YFSETQ. The CDR3: CASRVAVSTDTQYF. The CDR3 DNA reads as TGCGCCAGCAGAGTAGCGGTGAGCACAGATACGCAGTATTTT.

In its sample, this clonotype was seen a few times. A much larger clonotype is one base distant, so this may be a read error. The rearrangement links TRBV12-3 or TRBV12-4 to TRBJ2-7; D is undetermined. Trimming removed 8 bases from V and 4 bases from J, with 12 bases in between. The CDR3 loop spans 12 amino acids. The CDR3 sequence: CASALNGYEQYF. DNA of the CDR3: TGTGCCAGCGCCCTGAACGGATACGAGCAGTACTTC.

The chain combines TRBV7-9 with TRBJ2-7, with a weak D call TRBD1 (5 bases). This CDR3 comprises 16 residues. Trimming pared 4 bases from V and 2 bases from J, leaving 18 bases between. Germline V gene data show CDR1 as SEHNR and CDR2 as FQNEAQ (reference sequence). In DNA form, the CDR3 reads TGTGCCAGCAGCTCCAAGCCTTTGACAGACACCTACGAGCAGTACGTC. It is translated as CASSSKPLTDTYEQYV.

In this sample, this clonotype turned up a few times. The rearrangement joins TRBV20-1 to TRBJ2-5, with D hard to call. CDR1 DFQATT and CDR2 SNEGSKA come from the germline V gene (reference sequence). The CDR3 sequence is 13 residues long. V lost 1 base, J lost 5 bases, and 11 bases lay in between. This CDR3 reads CSARGTARETQYF. CDR3 DNA sequence: TGCAGTGCTAGAGGCACAGCTCGGGAGACCCAGTACTTC.

This clonotype was detected once. The chain links TRBV7-3 to TRBJ1-1, with D maybe TRBD1 (5 bases). The CDR3 extends over 13 amino acids. CDR1 and CDR2 (germline): SGHTA, FQGTGA. V was cut by 3 bases and J by 5 bases, with 10 bases left in between. The CDR3 DNA sequence: TGTGCCAGCAGCTTCGGGGAGGGGACTGAAGCTTTCTTT. This translates into CASSFGEGTEAFF. The full variable domain, its missing parts supplied by reference TRBV7-3 and TRBJ1-1, is GAGVSQTPSNKVTEKGKYVELRCDPISGHTALYWYRQSLGQGPEFLIYFQGTGAADDSGLPNDRFFAVRPEGSVSTLKIQRTERGDSAVYLCASSFGEGTEAFFGQGTRLTVV.

The V gene is TRBV5-1, the J gene TRBJ2-3; 16 positions agree with TRBD2. With 4 bases clipped from V and 6 bases from J, the junction kept 5 bases outside the gene matches. CDR1 and CDR2 from the germline V gene are SGHRS and YFSETQ. The CDR3 totals 16 residues. The CDR3 coding sequence is TGCGCCAGCAGCCCGGGGACTAGCGGGGGGGCCGATACGCAGTATTTT. It encodes CASSPGTSGGADTQYF.

The J gene is TRBJ1-5, the V gene TRBV5-1, with D hard to call. Germline V gene data show CDR1 as SGHRS and CDR2 as YFSETQ. There are 15 residues in the CDR3. V was cut by 1 base and J by 1 base, with 9 bases left in between. CDR3 sequence: CASSLTGQSNQPQHF. As DNA, the CDR3 is TGCGCCAGCAGCTTGACCGGGCAGAGCAATCAGCCCCAGCATTTT.

The chain recombines TRBV10-3 with TRBJ2-5; 9 bases fit TRBD1. This CDR3 region has 14 residues. Germline-derived CDR1 and CDR2 are ENHRY and SYGVKD. With V trimmed by 6 bases and J by 2 bases, 4 bases remained unmatched. The CDR3 loop is CAIREDRGQETQYF. The CDR3 DNA reads as TGTGCCATCAGGGAAGACAGGGGGCAAGAGACCCAGTACTTC.

This clonotype was detected only a few times. The V call is TRBV6-5, the J call TRBJ2-4; D unclear. V lost 2 bases, J lost 10 bases, and 15 bases lay in between. Per germline, CDR1 MNHEY and CDR2 SVGAGI. This CDR3 has 14 amino acids. CDR3 sequence: CASSYGPQVRIQYF. In DNA form, the CDR3 reads TGTGCCAGCAGTTACGGGCCTCAAGTAAGGATTCAGTACTTC.

This clonotype was detected only a few times. The gene calls are TRBV7-9 and TRBJ2-1, with unresolved D. Germline-derived CDR1 and CDR2 are SEHNR and FQNEAQ (reference sequence). V dropped 1 base and J dropped 8 bases, with 9 bases sitting between them. CDR3 length: 13 amino acids. The DNA for the CDR3 is TGTGCCAGCAGCTTAGGTAGTTCGGATGAGCAGTTCTTC. This encodes CASSLGSSDEQFF.

A few counts support this clonotype. The rearrangement links TRBV4-1 to TRBJ2-3, with a weak D call TRBD2 (5 bases). The V and J ends lost 1 base and 1 base respectively, with 6 bases between them. In germline, CDR1 is MGHRA, CDR2 YSYEKL. This CDR3 contains 14 residues. The CDR3 region has the DNA TGCGCCAGCAGCCAAGGAGCGGGCACAGATACGCAGTATTTT. Translating gives CASSQGAGTDTQYF.

The CDR3 DNA reads TGTGCTAGTTCTCCCCAGAAGACAGGGGACTACGAGCAGTACTTC. Protein sequence: CASSPQKTGDYEQYF. The rearrangement links TRBV12-5 to TRBJ2-7, with TRBD1 matching over 8 bases. The CDR3 has 15 amino acids. CDR1 and CDR2 from the germline V gene are LGHNT and FRNRAP. Trimming cost V 8 bases and J 3 bases; bases outside gene matches: 12. Using reference TRBV12-5 and TRBJ2-7 for the parts outside the CDR3, the full variable domain is DARVTQTPRHKVTEMGQEVTMRCQPILGHNTVFWYRQTMMQGLELLAYFRNRAPLDDSGMPKDRFSAEMPDATLATLKIQPSEPRDSAVYFCASSPQKTGDYEQYFGPGTRLTVT.

This chain links TRBV29-1 with TRBJ2-5, with D unresolved. Germline CDR1 and CDR2: SQVTM and ANQGSEA. This CDR3 spans 13 amino acids. V lost 2 bases to trimming and J lost 4 bases, with 11 bases between them. CDR3 in DNA: TGCAGCGTTGAACAGACTCACGCAGAGACCCAGTACTTC. The encoded protein is CSVEQTHAETQYF. Based on the CDR3 plus reference TRBV29-1 and TRBJ2-5, the full variable domain is SAVISQKPSRDICQRGTSLTIQCQVDSQVTMMFWYRQQPGQSLTLIATANQGSEATYESGFVIDKFPISRPNLTFSTLTVSNMSPEDSSIYLCSVEQTHAETQYFGPGTRLLVL.

Only a few counts were recorded for this clonotype. The rearrangement joins TRBV18 to TRBJ2-7; D remains unclear. The germline V gene encodes CDR1 KGHSH and CDR2 LQKENI. This CDR3 comprises 13 residues. The V end lost 3 bases, the J end lost 5 bases, and 11 bases lay between the germline ends. CDR3 residues: CASSPGQRNEQYV. The CDR3, as DNA: TGTGCCAGCTCACCCGGTCAAAGGAACGAGCAGTACGTC.

V is TRBV5-1 and J is TRBJ2-5; no definite D call. Per germline, CDR1 SGHRS and CDR2 YFSETQ. The CDR3 is 14 residues long. V lost 4 bases, J lost 5 bases, and 15 bases lay in between. The CDR3 DNA reads TGCGCCAGCAGCCCGTTGACTCAAGTGGAGACCCAGTACTTC. It encodes CASSPLTQVETQYF.

The rearrangement uses TRBV12-3 or TRBV12-4 and TRBJ1-2; 8 bases fit TRBD1. The CDR3 consists of 13 residues. Trimming cost V 4 bases and J 5 bases; bases outside gene matches: 3. The chain's CDR3 is CASSWGQVYGYTF. In DNA, the CDR3 is TGTGCCAGCAGTTGGGGACAGGTATATGGCTACACCTTC.